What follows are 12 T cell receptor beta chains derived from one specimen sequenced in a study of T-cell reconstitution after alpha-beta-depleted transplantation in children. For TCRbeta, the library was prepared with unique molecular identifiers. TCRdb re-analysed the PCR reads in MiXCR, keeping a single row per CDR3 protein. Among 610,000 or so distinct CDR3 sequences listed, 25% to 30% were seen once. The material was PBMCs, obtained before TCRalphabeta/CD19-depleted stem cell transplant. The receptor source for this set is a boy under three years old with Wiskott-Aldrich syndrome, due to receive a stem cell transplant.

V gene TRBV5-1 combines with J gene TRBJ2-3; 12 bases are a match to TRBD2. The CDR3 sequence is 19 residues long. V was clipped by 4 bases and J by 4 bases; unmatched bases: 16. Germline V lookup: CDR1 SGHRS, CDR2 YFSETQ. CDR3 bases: TGCGCCAGCAGCAGAAGATTGACTAGCGGGAGTGGGGAGGCAGATACGCAGTATTTT. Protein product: CASSRRLTSGSGEADTQYF.

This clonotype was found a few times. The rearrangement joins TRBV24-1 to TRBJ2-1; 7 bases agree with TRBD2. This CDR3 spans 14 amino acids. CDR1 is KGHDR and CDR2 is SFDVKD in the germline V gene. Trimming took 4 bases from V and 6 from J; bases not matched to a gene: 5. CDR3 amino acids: CATSDPGRGNEQFF. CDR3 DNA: TGTGCCACCAGTGACCCGGGGAGGGGCAATGAGCAGTTCTTC.

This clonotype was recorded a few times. CDR3 sequence reads: CASSFRVSDTQYF. DNA of the CDR3: TGTGCCAGCAGTTTTCGCGTGTCAGATACGCAGTATTTT. This rearrangement joins TRBV27 to TRBJ2-3, with D unresolved. The CDR3 runs to 13 residues. V lost 3 bases and J 4 bases, leaving 8 bases between the germline ends. The germline gives CDR1 MNHEY, CDR2 SMNVEV (reference sequence).

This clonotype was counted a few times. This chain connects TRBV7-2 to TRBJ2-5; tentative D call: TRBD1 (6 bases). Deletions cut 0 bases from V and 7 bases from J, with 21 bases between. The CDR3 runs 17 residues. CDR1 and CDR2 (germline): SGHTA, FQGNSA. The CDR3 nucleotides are TGTGCCAGCAGCTTAGCCTTACACAGGGACGACCGAGGGACCCAGTACTTC. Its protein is CASSLALHRDDRGTQYF.

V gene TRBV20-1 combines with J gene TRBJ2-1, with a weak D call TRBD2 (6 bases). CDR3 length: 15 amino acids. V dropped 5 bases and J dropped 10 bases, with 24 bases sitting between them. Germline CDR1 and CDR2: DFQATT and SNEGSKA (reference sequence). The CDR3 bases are TGCAGTGCTGGCCAGGGCGGGAACTACCGTAGGGAGCAGTTCTTC. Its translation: CSAGQGGNYRREQFF.

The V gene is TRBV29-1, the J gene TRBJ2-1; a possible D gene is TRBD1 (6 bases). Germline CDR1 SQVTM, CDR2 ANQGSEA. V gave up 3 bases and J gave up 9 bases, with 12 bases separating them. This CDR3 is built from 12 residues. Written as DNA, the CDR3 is TGCAGCGTTGACTGGGGGCAACGTGAGCAGTTCTTC. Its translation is CSVDWGQREQFF.

The CDR3, as DNA: TGCAGTGCTAGTGGGACTAGTAGCAATGAGCAGTTCTTC. Its translation: CSASGTSSNEQFF. The V call is TRBV20-1, the J call TRBJ2-1; 8 nucleotides match TRBD2. The CDR3 has 13 residues. Per the germline V gene, CDR1 is DFQATT and CDR2 is SNEGSKA (reference sequence). J was trimmed by 6 bases and V by 3 bases; bases with no gene match: 4.

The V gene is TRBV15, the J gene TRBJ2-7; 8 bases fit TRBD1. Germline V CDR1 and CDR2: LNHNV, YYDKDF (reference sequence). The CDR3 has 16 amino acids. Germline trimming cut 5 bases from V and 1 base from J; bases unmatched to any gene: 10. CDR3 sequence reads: CATSQASRTGSYEQYF. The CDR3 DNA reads TGTGCCACCAGCCAAGCCTCGAGGACAGGGTCCTACGAGCAGTACTTC.

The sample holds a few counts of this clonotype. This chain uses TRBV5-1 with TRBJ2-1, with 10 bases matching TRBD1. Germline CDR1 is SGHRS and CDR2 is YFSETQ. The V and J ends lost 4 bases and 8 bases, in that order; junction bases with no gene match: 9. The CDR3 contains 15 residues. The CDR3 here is CASSVGTGDDHEQFF. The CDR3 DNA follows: TGCGCCAGCAGCGTAGGGACAGGGGACGACCATGAGCAGTTCTTC.

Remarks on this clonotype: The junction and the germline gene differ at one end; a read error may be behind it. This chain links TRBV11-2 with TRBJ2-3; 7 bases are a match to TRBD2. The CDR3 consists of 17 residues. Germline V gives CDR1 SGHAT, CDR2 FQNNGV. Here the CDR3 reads CASSLDSSGPSTDTQYF. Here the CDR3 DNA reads TGTGCCAGCAGTTTAGACTCTAGCGGACCTAGCACAGATACGCAGTATTTT. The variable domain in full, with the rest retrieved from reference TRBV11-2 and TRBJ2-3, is EAGVAQSPRYKIIEKRQSVAFWCNPISGHATLYWYQQILGQGPKLLIQFQNNGVVDDSQLPKDRFSAERLKGVDSTLKIQPAKLEDSAVYLCASSLDSSGPSTDTQYFGPGTRLTVL.

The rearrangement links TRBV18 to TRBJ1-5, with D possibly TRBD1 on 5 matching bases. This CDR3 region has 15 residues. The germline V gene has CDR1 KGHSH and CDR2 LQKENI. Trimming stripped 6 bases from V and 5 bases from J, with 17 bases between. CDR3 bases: TGTGCCAGCTCTTCCAATTCAGGGATCGATCAGCCCCAGCATTTT. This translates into CASSSNSGIDQPQHF.

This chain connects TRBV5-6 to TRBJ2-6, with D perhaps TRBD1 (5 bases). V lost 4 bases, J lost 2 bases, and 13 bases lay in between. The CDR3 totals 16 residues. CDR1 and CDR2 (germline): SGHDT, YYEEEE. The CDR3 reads CASSVVGPTGANVLTF. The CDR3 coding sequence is TGTGCCAGCAGCGTGGTGGGGCCAACTGGGGCCAACGTCCTGACTTTC.